The 13 T cell receptor beta chains in this list originate from one sample, sequenced in a study of patients and donors after allogeneic stem cell transplantation. TCRdb reprocessed the RT-PCR reads with MiXCR, giving one entry per CDR3 protein. The sample shows 900,000 to 1,000,000 distinct CDR3 sequences, about 20% of them seen only once. Source material: blood, either unsorted or a sorted T cell fraction (not recorded which). The source of these receptors is a human donor who was either an allogeneic HSCT recipient or a stem cell or donor lymphocyte infusion donor (not recorded which). It is not recorded whose cells these are; they may come from a transplant donor.

The chain links TRBV5-1 to TRBJ1-2; 10 bases are a match to TRBD1. Germline loops: CDR1 SGHRS, CDR2 YFSETQ. The CDR3 is 17 amino acids. V lost 0 bases to trimming and J lost 5 bases; unmatched junction nucleotides: 10. The DNA of the CDR3 is TGCGCCAGCAGCTTGGCCCCTGACAGGGGGCGTCTGTATGGCTACACCTTC. This gives the protein CASSLAPDRGRLYGYTF.

This clonotype has at least ten counts. The rearrangement joins TRBV12-3 or TRBV12-4 to TRBJ2-1, with no clear D. V was shortened by 3 bases and J by 6 bases, with 9 bases between the two germline ends. The CDR3 totals 13 residues. CDR3 loop: CASSFDYINEQFF. As DNA, the CDR3 is TGTGCCAGCAGTTTTGATTACATCAATGAGCAGTTCTTC.

The rearrangement joins TRBV29-1 to TRBJ2-1, with 13 bases lining up with TRBD2. The J segment lost 3 bases and the V segment lost 7 bases, leaving 12 bases of the junction unmatched. CDR1 is SQVTM, CDR2 ANQGSEA, per germline. The CDR3 sequence is 17 residues long. CDR3 in DNA: TGCAGCGGCTCCGGGACTAGCGGGGAGGGGATCTACAATGAGCAGTTCTTC. It encodes CSGSGTSGEGIYNEQFF.

This clonotype has only a few counts. This sequence joins TRBV20-1 and TRBJ2-7, with 7 positions matching TRBD1. CDR1 is DFQATT and CDR2 is SNEGSKA in the germline V gene (reference sequence). This CDR3 spans 15 amino acids. V lost 3 bases and J lost 2; bases outside the gene matches: 10. The CDR3 bases are TGCAGTGCTAGTAGGGGGACAGTGGGGCCCTACGAGCAGTACTTC. This codes for CSASRGTVGPYEQYF.

The chain employs TRBV5-1 and TRBJ2-7, with a possible D match to TRBD1 (6 bases). The CDR3 is made up of 15 amino acids. In germline, CDR1 is SGHRS, CDR2 YFSETQ. V was cut by 0 bases and J by 0 bases, with 10 bases left in between. In DNA form, the CDR3 reads TGCGCCAGCAGCTTGGGTGGGACAACCTCCTACGAGCAGTACTTC. Protein: CASSLGGTTSYEQYF.

The chain is built from TRBV2 and TRBJ2-6; D remains ambiguous. V lost 0 bases and J 0 bases, leaving 6 bases between the germline ends. The CDR3 covers 16 residues. Germline V gene sequence: CDR1 SNHLY, CDR2 FYNNEI. The CDR3 spells CASSEATGSGANVLTF. In DNA, the CDR3 is TGTGCCAGCAGTGAAGCTACTGGCTCTGGGGCCAACGTCCTGACTTTC.

J is TRBJ1-2 and V is TRBV4-1; 7 nucleotides match TRBD1. The CDR3 contains 12 residues. V dropped 3 bases and J dropped 8; count of bases not matched to a gene: 3. Germline lookup yields CDR1 MGHRA and CDR2 YSYEKL. For the CDR3, the DNA is TGCGCCAGCAGCCACACAGGGGACGGCTACACCTTC. This encodes CASSHTGDGYTF.

This clonotype was recorded a few times. This chain uses TRBV6-1 with TRBJ2-7; unclear D gene. Trimming pared 7 bases from V and 1 base from J, leaving 11 bases between. Per germline, CDR1 MNHNS and CDR2 SASEGT. The length of the CDR3 is 13 residues. The CDR3 is CASTHFPSYEQYF. The CDR3 DNA follows: TGTGCCAGCACCCATTTTCCATCCTACGAGCAGTACTTC.

The rearrangement uses TRBV4-1 and TRBJ2-3; 10 positions match TRBD2. This CDR3 comprises 17 residues. With 3 bases clipped from V and 5 bases from J, the junction kept 11 bases outside the gene matches. Germline V lookup: CDR1 MGHRA, CDR2 YSYEKL. The chain's CDR3 is CASSQEGSGGLGDTQYF. CDR3 sequence (DNA): TGCGCCAGCAGCCAGGAGGGTAGCGGGGGGTTAGGAGATACGCAGTATTTT.

There are a few counts of this clonotype. J is TRBJ1-1 and V is TRBV6-5; D may be TRBD1 (6 bases). The germline V gene encodes CDR1 MNHEY and CDR2 SVGAGI. This CDR3 is 12 amino acids long. V was cut by 5 bases and J by 6 bases, with 10 bases left in between. CDR3 bases: TGTGCCAGCAGTAACAGGGCCGCTGAAGCTTTCTTT. This codes for CASSNRAAEAFF.

V usage is TRBV6-5 and J usage is TRBJ1-2; D is unclear. V was clipped by 2 bases and J by 1 base, with 8 bases between them. CDR3 length: 14 amino acids. Germline values: CDR1 MNHEY, CDR2 SVGAGI. CDR3 residues: CASSYRLDNYGYTF. CDR3 nucleotides: TGTGCCAGCAGTTACAGGTTGGATAACTATGGCTACACCTTC.

This clonotype has a handful of counts. The rearrangement links TRBV20-1 to TRBJ2-1, with TRBD2 identical over 10 bases. The CDR3 has 16 amino acids. The V gene's germline CDR1 is DFQATT and CDR2 SNEGSKA (reference sequence). J was trimmed by 0 bases and V by 3 bases; bases with no gene match: 5. CDR3 DNA: TGCAGTGCTAGTACTAGCGGGGTCAGCTCCTACAATGAGCAGTTCTTC. Translation: CSASTSGVSSYNEQFF.

CDR3 DNA: TGCGCCAGCAGCTTGGGACTAGCCCCGGTAATCCAAGAGACCCAGTACTTC. It yields the protein CASSLGLAPVIQETQYF. The V call is TRBV5-1, the J call TRBJ2-5; 7 bases agree with TRBD2. CDR1 SGHRS and CDR2 YFSETQ come from the germline V gene. Trimming at V came to 0 bases and at J to 1 base, leaving 9 bases not matched to a gene. The CDR3 consists of 17 residues.